One sample yielded the 17 T cell receptor beta chains listed below, sequenced in a study of beta chain bispecific antibodies for T cell cancers (dated by TCRdb to the early 2020s). General conclusions and limits of the study: Each sequenced sample mixed leukemia cell line cells with normal T cells, and most targeted TRBV signal came from the leukemia cells rather than normal T cells.

T cells were expanded from blood mononuclear cells for 3 to 4 days with either the anti-CD3 antibody OKT3 or CD3/CD28 Dynabeads. Library preparation was by 5' RACE. TCRdb cleaned the public reads at Q25 with fastp, built clones with MiXCR and kept in-frame beta chains. For every CDR3 protein sequence, its rows merge into one entry that carries the most common genes and DNA. This sample lists over 20,000 distinct CDR3 sequences; approximately 2.4% were detected once. The ten largest account for approximately 30% of the sample. For these receptors, no antigen is known. The sample consisted of healthy donor T cells cultured with leukemia cells. The receptors derive from a human donor in good health. Some clones in this sample may be carry-over from other donors' samples.

This clonotype came up a few times. This sequence joins TRBV6-6 and TRBJ1-1; weak D call: TRBD1 (5 bases). Per germline, CDR1 MNHNY and CDR2 SVGAGI (reference sequence). Between the trimmed V and J ends, which lost 5 bases and 4 bases, there was a span of 17 bases. The CDR3 has 15 amino acids. The CDR3 reads CASSLSNRGATEAFF. In DNA, the CDR3 is TGTGCCAGCAGTCTCAGTAATAGGGGCGCCACTGAAGCTTTCTTT.

This clonotype was found many times. The chain combines TRBV12-3 or TRBV12-4 with TRBJ1-1; D remains ambiguous. CDR3 size: 12 residues. The V end lost 2 bases, the J end lost 2 bases, and 3 bases lay between the germline ends. This CDR3 is CASSLLNTEAFF. The CDR3 region has the DNA TGTGCCAGCAGTTTACTTAACACTGAAGCTTTCTTT.

This clonotype was counted at least ten times. This chain uses TRBV4-2 with TRBJ1-2; the D is unclear. V was clipped by 5 bases and J by 0 bases, with 19 bases between them. Germline V gives CDR1 LGHNA, CDR2 YNFKEQ. The CDR3 runs to 17 residues. The CDR3 sequence is CASSSGAGEFSNYGYTF. CDR3 nucleotides: TGTGCCAGCAGCTCCGGAGCGGGAGAGTTCTCTAACTATGGCTACACCTTC.

Many counts were recorded for this clonotype. The chain uses TRBV29-1 and TRBJ2-7; either TRBD1 or TRBD2 may fit D (5 bases each). CDR1 is SQVTM, CDR2 ANQGSEA, per germline. V shed 0 bases and J shed 0 bases, with 12 bases lying between them. CDR3 length equals 15 residues. CDR3: CSVEEERGLSYEQYF. CDR3 in DNA: TGCAGCGTTGAAGAGGAGAGGGGCCTCTCCTACGAGCAGTACTTC.

At least ten counts were recorded for this clonotype. The chain links TRBV30 to TRBJ2-3; the D is unclear. Trimming pared 0 bases from V and 2 bases from J, leaving 9 bases between. The CDR3 runs 14 residues. Germline V gene lookup returns CDR1 GTSNPN and CDR2 SVGIG (reference sequence). The CDR3 is CAWSVSGPTDTQYF. In DNA form, the CDR3 reads TGTGCCTGGAGTGTATCCGGCCCCACAGATACGCAGTATTTT.

This clonotype was counted at least ten times. V is TRBV27 and J is TRBJ1-5; D might be TRBD1 (6 bases). The CDR3 sequence is 16 residues long. V was trimmed by 6 bases and J by 4 bases, leaving 19 bases between them. CDR1 is MNHEY and CDR2 is SMNVEV in the germline V gene (reference sequence). In DNA, the CDR3 is TGTGCCAGCAGCCCCACAACAGGGATCGGAAATCAGCCCCAGCATTTT. Translating it yields CASSPTTGIGNQPQHF.

This clonotype has a handful of counts. The rearrangement uses TRBV11-2 and TRBJ2-5; D might be TRBD2 (6 bases). Germline V gene data show CDR1 as SGHAT and CDR2 as FQNNGV. The CDR3 loop spans 15 amino acids. Deletions cut 2 bases from V and 5 bases from J, with 15 bases between. The CDR3 bases are TGTGCCAGCAGCTTACCTAGCGAATCTGGGGAGACCCAGTACTTC. It yields the protein CASSLPSESGETQYF.

This clonotype appeared many times. The V gene is TRBV6-6, the J gene TRBJ1-1; the D is unclear. The germline V and J ends were trimmed by 0 bases and 3 bases, with 14 bases remaining between them. The CDR3 extends over 16 amino acids. The V gene's germline CDR1 is MNHNY and CDR2 SVGAGI (reference sequence). In DNA form, the CDR3 reads TGTGCCAGCAGTTACTCGAGACCGTCCCGCTACACTGAAGCTTTCTTT. It is translated as CASSYSRPSRYTEAFF.

This clonotype was recorded at least ten times. The chain employs TRBV30 and TRBJ2-1, with D tentatively TRBD1 (6 bases). V dropped 4 bases and J dropped 5 bases, with 12 bases sitting between them. The CDR3 has 13 amino acids. Germline lookup yields CDR1 GTSNPN and CDR2 SVGIG (reference sequence). CDR3 in DNA: TGTGCCTGGAACAGGGACGGGAACAATGAGCAGTTCTTC. Protein sequence: CAWNRDGNNEQFF.

At least ten counts were recorded for this clonotype. This chain uses TRBV6-1 with TRBJ1-5; D may be TRBD1 (5 bases). The germline gives CDR1 MNHNS, CDR2 SASEGT. This CDR3 contains 15 residues. Trimming shortened V by 8 bases and J by 2 bases, and 16 bases separated the two germline ends. The CDR3 bases are TGTGCCAGCTCTGATTGGCAGGGCGGCAATCAGCCCCAGCATTTT. Translated, it gives CASSDWQGGNQPQHF.

J is TRBJ2-1 and V is TRBV5-6; 9 bases fit TRBD2. The CDR3 contains 14 residues. V lost 3 bases, J lost 8 bases, and 6 bases stayed unmatched. From germline, CDR1 is SGHDT and CDR2 YYEEEE. CDR3 nucleotide sequence: TGTGCCAGCAGCTACCGGACTAGCGTCGATGAGCAGTTCTTC. Protein sequence: CASSYRTSVDEQFF.

This clonotype was observed at least ten times. The rearrangement joins TRBV27 to TRBJ2-3; 14 bases line up with TRBD2. V shed 4 bases and J 0 bases; nucleotides not matched to a gene: 6. The CDR3 is 18 amino acids. The germline V gene has CDR1 MNHEY and CDR2 SMNVEV (reference sequence). The CDR3 loop is CASSCGLAGGYSTDTQYF. In DNA, the CDR3 is TGTGCCAGCAGTTGCGGACTAGCGGGGGGCTATAGCACAGATACGCAGTATTTT.

At least ten counts were recorded for this clonotype. V is TRBV7-8 and J is TRBJ2-5; TRBD1 or TRBD2 may be the D gene (5 bases each). The CDR3 contains 15 residues. V lost 0 bases to trimming and J lost 5 bases, with 13 bases between them. Germline V gene sequence: CDR1 SGHVS, CDR2 FQNEAQ. This CDR3 is CASSLASIGEETQYF. The CDR3 DNA reads as TGTGCCAGCAGCTTAGCGAGTATAGGGGAGGAGACCCAGTACTTC.

There are many counts of this clonotype. V gene TRBV4-2 combines with J gene TRBJ1-6; no reliable D call. Per germline, CDR1 LGHNA and CDR2 YNFKEQ. Trimming pared 0 bases from V and 6 bases from J, leaving 12 bases between. CDR3 length: 16 amino acids. The CDR3 nucleotides are TGTGCCAGCAGCCAAGAACGGCAGCAACTTAATTCACCCCTCCACTTT. Protein product: CASSQERQQLNSPLHF.

This clonotype was counted ten times or more. The genes are TRBV9 and TRBJ2-5; 8 bases are shared with TRBD2. J gave up 4 bases and V 0 bases, and 5 bases lay outside the gene matches. Per germline, CDR1 SGDLS and CDR2 YYNGEE. The CDR3 is 15 residues long. In DNA form, the CDR3 reads TGTGCCAGCAGCGTAGCGGGGGGGCTGTCAGAGACCCAGTACTTC. Its protein product is CASSVAGGLSETQYF.

V is TRBV20-1 and J is TRBJ1-1; D remains unclear. This CDR3 comprises 12 residues. Germline lookup yields CDR1 DFQATT and CDR2 SNEGSKA (reference sequence). CDR3 nucleotides: TGCAGGGTGGACGGCATGAACACTGAAGCTTTCTTT. Protein sequence: CRVDGMNTEAFF.

The table lists this clonotype with many counts. V gene TRBV29-1 combines with J gene TRBJ2-6; the D gene is possibly TRBD1 (6 bases). V dropped 3 bases and J dropped 1 base, with 7 bases sitting between them. Germline lookup yields CDR1 SQVTM and CDR2 ANQGSEA. The CDR3 runs to 14 residues. The chain's CDR3 is CSVDQGSGANVLTF. The CDR3 nucleotides read TGCAGCGTTGACCAGGGGTCTGGGGCCAACGTCCTGACTTTC.